This T cell receptor beta chain was documented in a study of blood T cell repertoires in COVID-19. This clone has a single count. V shed 3 bases and J 0 bases; nucleotides not matched to a gene: 7. Germline V gives CDR1 SGHRS, CDR2 YFSETQ. The CDR3 has 16 amino acids. In the authors' methods: Nucleated cell number was recorded as an estimate derived from reference gene primer amplification. Libraries were prepared by immunoSEQ multiplex PCR; TCRdb keeps only in-frame clonotypes and omits some of them. The V and J calls and clone size come from that table; D and trimming were worked out from the DNA. Among over 85,000 clones listed, 87% were seen once.

Sequencing was performed on peripheral blood. V is TRBV5-1 and J is TRBJ1-1; 8 positions agree with TRBD1. The sequence was collected from a man between 65 and 85 years old with acute or convalescent COVID-19. The CDR3 DNA reads as TGCGCCAGCAGCTCTTCGACAGGGGTGCTGAACACTGAAGCTTTCTTT. Amino acid sequence: CASSSSTGVLNTEAFF.